This T cell receptor (beta chain) came from a study of PD-1 blockade in classical Hodgkin lymphoma. Overall study context: On a schedule of every 2 weeks, patients received nivolumab 3 mg/kg intravenously.

The study's findings and limits: Before treatment, TCR diversity in newly diagnosed patients was reportedly lower than in healthy donors.

Time point reported: cycle 4 day 1 (C4D1), after five to seven weeks of nivolumab. With no exception, relapse followed autologous stem cell transplantation in all patients, and brentuximab vedotin exposure varied. Sequencing used immunoSEQ multiplex PCR; TCRdb keeps in-frame clones, though not all of them. This table has 50,000 to 65,000 clones, less than 95% appearing once. From germline, CDR1 is SSHAT and CDR2 FNYEAQ (reference sequence). The length of the CDR3 is 13 residues. On this clone itself: Its antigen is as yet unknown. The junction departs from germline at one end; a sequencing error may be responsible. This specimen includes other DNA sequences encoding the same CDR3.

The sample here was peripheral blood mononuclear cells (PBMCs), taken before the fourth cycle of nivolumab. The TCR was taken from a human donor with classical Hodgkin lymphoma. V and J are TRBV7-7 and TRBJ2-2; D gene ambiguous. CDR3 DNA sequence: TGTGCTAGCAGCCGGATGAACACCGGGGAGCTGTTTTTT. This gives the protein CASSRMNTGELFF.